The sequence of this T cell receptor (beta chain) was determined in a study of blood T cell repertoires in COVID-19. Produced via immunoSEQ multiplex PCR; TCRdb's table is partial and in-frame only. The data contain 250,000 to 300,000 clones, 89% of them singletons. There are 16 residues in the CDR3. Deletions cut 3 bases from V and 3 bases from J, with 18 bases between. Germline-derived CDR1 and CDR2 are SGHRS and YFSETQ. Sequencing was performed on PBMCs or T cells enriched from blood (not recorded which). The clonotype was recovered from a woman aged 40 to 50 who had recovered from COVID-19. The chain carries TRBV5-1 and TRBJ1-2; maybe TRBD1 (6 bases). Here the CDR3 DNA reads TGCGCCAGCAGCTCAGGGACTAGCGGGGGCTACTATGGCTACACCTTC. This gives the protein CASSSGTSGGYYGYTF.